This T cell receptor beta chain appears in the sequencing data of a study of T cell repertoires in cytomegalovirus infection. Overall study: Both recently identified HLA-C-restricted and well-studied HLA-B-restricted CMV epitopes were used in the study. Public TCR beta signatures indicated both CMV infection and matching HLA type.

Study outcomes and limitations: CMV-specific TCR beta clonotypes restricted by HLA-C dominated the ex vivo response.

This clonotype occurred many times. Its antigen is unidentified. At one of its ends the junction is not consistent with the germline gene, which may arise from a read error. CDR1 SSHAT and CDR2 FNYEAQ come from the germline V gene (reference sequence). CDR3 size: 15 residues. TCRdb itself ran the reads through MiXCR, one entry per CDR3 protein. This sample yields under 300,000 distinct CDR3 sequences, of which roughly a fifth are seen a single time; about 21% belongs to the top ten. Sequenced material: cultured PBMCs, taken from culture after CMV antigen stimulation. V usage is TRBV7-7 and J usage is TRBJ2-4; D tentatively fits TRBD1 or TRBD2 (7 bases each). This clonotype was sampled from a human donor in good health (CMV status not recorded). Some clones in this sample may be carry-over from other donors' samples. The CDR3 bases are TGTGCTAGCAGCTTAGGGGAGGGGGCGGATTGCATTCAGTACTTC. Protein: CASSLGEGADCIQYF.